Listed below are T cell receptor beta chains from one sample, sequenced in a study of blood T cell repertoires in COVID-19. Libraries were prepared by immunoSEQ multiplex PCR; TCRdb keeps only in-frame clonotypes and omits some of them. The data hold 310,000 or so clones, with approximately 93% observed a single time. The specimen was peripheral blood. The origin of the receptors is a woman aged 30 to 39 with COVID-19, enrolled during active disease. CDR3s include the opening cysteine and the closing phenylalanine or tryptophan. D genes are given only for firm matches. Clone size is shown for a subset of rows, as once, few, many or a class of expanded clone.

J gene	D gene	clone size	V gene	CDR3 DNA	CDR3 protein
TRBJ1-4	.	.	TRBV5-6	TGTGCCAGCAGCCCGGGTTATCTAAATGAAAAACTGTTTTTT	CASSPGYLNEKLFF
TRBJ1-5	.	.	TRBV19	TGTGCCAGTAGTATATTAGCAGGGGCATATCAGCCCCAGCATTTT	CASSILAGAYQPQHF
TRBJ1-4	TRBD1	.	TRBV5-5	TGTGCCAGCAGCCGAGATTGGGACAGGGGGGATAAACTGTTTTTT	CASSRDWDRGDKLFF
TRBJ2-1	.	.	TRBV5-4	TGTGCCAGCAGCCCCGGAATAGCCGGGATTTTTACCAATGAGCAGTTCTTC	CASSPGIAGIFTNEQFF
TRBJ1-5	.	.	TRBV15	TGTGCCACCAGCAGAGATCTAAGAAGCAATCAGCCCCAGCATTTT	CATSRDLRSNQPQHF
TRBJ1-1	.	.	TRBV30	TGTGCCTGGAGCCCCTTAGGGCGGGGGCAGTACACTGAAGCTTTCTTT	CAWSPLGRGQYTEAFF
TRBJ1-5	TRBD1	.	TRBV19	TGTGCCAGTAGTATGATGGACAGGGGAAATCAGCCCCAGCATTTT	CASSMMDRGNQPQHF
TRBJ1-6	TRBD1	few	TRBV3-1/TRBV3-2	TGTGCCAGCACCAGGACCGGGACAGGGGGAAATTCACCCCTCCACTTT	CASTRTGTGGNSPLHF
TRBJ1-2	TRBD1	.	TRBV15	TGTGCCACCAGCAGAGATCTTGGACAGGGGGCCGGAGGCTACACCTTC	CATSRDLGQGAGGYTF
TRBJ2-7	.	.	TRBV11-2	TGTGCCAGCAGCCTCACGGACACCTCTACTCCCTACGAGCAGTACTTC	CASSLTDTSTPYEQYF
TRBJ1-2	.	.	TRBV30	TGTGCCTGGAGTGTACGCCAGGGGAATGGCTACACCTTC	CAWSVRQGNGYTF
TRBJ2-1	TRBD1	.	TRBV7-3	TGTGCCAGCAGCTTAAATCCAGGGGGAGACACCTACAATGAGCAGTTCTTC	CASSLNPGGDTYNEQFF
TRBJ1-5	TRBD1	.	TRBV6-2/TRBV6-3	TGTGCCAGCAGTTTCAGGGGGCGCGGGGAACAGCCCCAGCATTTT	CASSFRGRGEQPQHF
TRBJ2-3	.	.	TRBV9	TGTGCCAGCAGCCCCCTGGCAGGAGGTGGAGATACGCAGTATTTT	CASSPLAGGGDTQYF
TRBJ1-2	TRBD1	.	TRBV29-1	TGCAGCGTTACGGGACAGAGCCGGTTCTATGGCTACACCTTC	CSVTGQSRFYGYTF
TRBJ2-1	TRBD1	once	TRBV10-3	TGTGCCATCATGCCGGACAGGGGAGCGGGTGAGCAGTTCTTC	CAIMPDRGAGEQFF
TRBJ1-2	TRBD1	.	TRBV6-4	TGTGCCAGTTTGAAGGGGGCGCAGAACTATGGCTACACCTTC	CASLKGAQNYGYTF
TRBJ2-1	TRBD2	.	TRBV29-1	TGCAGCGTTACTAGCGGATTCTACAATGAGCAGTTCTTC	CSVTSGFYNEQFF
TRBJ1-1	TRBD1	.	TRBV10-1	TGCGCCAGCAGCAGGGGGGACAGTCCGAACACTGAAGCTTTCTTT	CASSRGDSPNTEAFF
TRBJ1-5	TRBD1	.	TRBV6-1	TGTGCCAGCAGTGAATCTGGGACAGGCCTTGCGCCCCAGCATTTT	CASSESGTGLAPQHF
TRBJ2-1	.	once	TRBV19	TGTGCCAGTAGTATAGGGGTACAGGGCTCCTACAATGAGCAGTTCTTC	CASSIGVQGSYNEQFF
TRBJ1-1	.	.	TRBV4-1	TGCGCCAGCAGCCAAGATCGAACGGGGACTGAAGCTTTCTTT	CASSQDRTGTEAFF
TRBJ1-6	.	.	TRBV12-2	TGTGCAAGTCACTTAGTCGACACTGGTAGCTCCTATAATTCACCCCTCCACTTT	CASHLVDTGSSYNSPLHF
TRBJ1-5	.	.	TRBV13	TGTGCCAGCAGCTTTTTGGGGGGTCAGCCCCAGCATTTT	CASSFLGGQPQHF
TRBJ2-7	TRBD2	.	TRBV11-3	TGTGCCAGCAGCCGGGGGGGCCAGGGAGTCCACGAGCAGTACTTC	CASSRGGQGVHEQYF
TRBJ1-2	TRBD1	many	TRBV7-2	TGTGCCAGCAGCCTAGGACAGGGGAACTATGGCTACACCTTC	CASSLGQGNYGYTF
TRBJ2-1	TRBD2	few	TRBV10-1	TGCGCCAGCAGTGAAGCGGGAGGGCTATACAATGAGCAGTTCTTC	CASSEAGGLYNEQFF